These 22 T cell receptor beta chains originate from one sample sequenced in a study of blood T cells in healthy people across ages (dated by TCRdb to the mid-2010s). Library preparation was by 5' RACE. The instrument given in TCRdb is Illumina HiSeq 2500. The second PCR ran for roughly 7 to 11 cycles and used a J-beta primer mix along with a sample-barcoded 5' primer. Starting from the raw public reads, TCRdb applied fastp trimming at Q25, assembled clones with MiXCR and retained in-frame beta chains. Every distinct CDR3 protein forms one entry, paired with its most common genes and DNA. The sample table records about 640,000 distinct CDR3 sequences; around 54% of these occur just once. Over 35% of the sample belongs to the ten largest clones. Sequences were obtained from blood. All receptors derive from a man aged 55 to 70 in good health.

This chain links TRBV6-9 with TRBJ2-7, with a possible D match to TRBD2 (6 bases). The CDR3 extends over 17 amino acids. The germline V gene encodes CDR1 MNHGY and CDR2 SVAAGI. With 3 bases removed from V and 2 bases from J, the gap between germline ends came to 20 bases. The CDR3: CASSYSNSGWEPYEQYF. CDR3 in DNA: TGTGCCAGCAGTTACTCGAATAGCGGATGGGAACCCTACGAGCAGTACTTC.

This clonotype was seen more than once but under ten times. CDR3 region: CASRTTGSKNIQYF. As DNA, the CDR3 is TGTGCCAGCAGGACGACAGGTTCCAAAAACATTCAGTACTTC. The chain recombines TRBV6-2 or TRBV6-3 with TRBJ2-4, with D possibly matching TRBD1 (6 bases). Trimming pared 6 bases from V and 2 bases from J, leaving 11 bases between. This CDR3 is built from 14 residues. Germline V gene sequence: CDR1 MNHEY, CDR2 SVGEGT.

This chain links TRBV6-6 with TRBJ2-2; D gene uncertain. Germline assignment: CDR1 MNHNY and CDR2 SVGAGI (reference sequence). The CDR3 contains 14 residues. Trimming took 2 bases from V and 3 from J, leaving 7 bases between them. The CDR3 region is CASSYHRDTGELFF. CDR3 sequence (DNA): TGTGCCAGCAGTTACCATAGAGACACCGGGGAGCTGTTTTTT.

This chain links TRBV12-3 or TRBV12-4 with TRBJ1-4; 7 bases line up with TRBD1. With V trimmed by 4 bases and J by 4 bases, 6 bases remained unmatched. The CDR3 is 15 residues long. The CDR3 sequence: CASSSWDSFNEKLFF. The CDR3 nucleotides read TGTGCCAGCAGTTCGTGGGACAGTTTTAATGAAAAACTGTTTTTT.

The genes are TRBV20-1 and TRBJ2-5; D remains unclear. The CDR3 contains 15 residues. Germline assignment: CDR1 DFQATT and CDR2 SNEGSKA (reference sequence). V lost 2 bases to trimming and J lost 4 bases, with 17 bases between them. The CDR3 nucleotides read TGCAGTGCTAGATTGCTCAGTCCTCATCGAGAGACCCAGTACTTC. Residues: CSARLLSPHRETQYF.

As for this clonotype: A much larger clone lies one base from this, so it may be a read error. The chain couples TRBV5-6 to TRBJ2-7, with D perhaps TRBD2 (6 bases). In germline, CDR1 is SGHDT, CDR2 YYEEEE. The length of the CDR3 is 12 residues. The V end lost 3 bases, the J end lost 2 bases, and 6 bases lay between the germline ends. The CDR3 region has the DNA TGTGCCAGCAGCTGGGGGGCCTACGAGCAGTACTTC. The encoded protein is CASSWGAYEQYF.

This clonotype was counted ten times or more. The chain links TRBV6-5 to TRBJ2-7; D may be TRBD1 or TRBD2 (7 bases each). There are 15 residues in the CDR3. Trimming removed 7 bases at V and 1 base at J, with 17 bases between. The germline V gene has CDR1 MNHEY and CDR2 SVGAGI. The CDR3, as DNA: TGTGCCAGCAAACCCAGGGGGGGGGTATCCTACGAGCAGTACTTC. It is translated as CASKPRGGVSYEQYF.

V and J are TRBV6-2 or TRBV6-3 and TRBJ2-4, with a tentative D call TRBD2 (5 bases). The end of the DNA fits TRBJ2-5 better, so the J call may be wrong. Germline V gene data show CDR1 as MNHEY and CDR2 as SVGEGT. CDR3 length: 17 amino acids. CDR3 sequence: CASSLASRSSSGETQYF. CDR3 bases: TGTGCCAGCAGTTTAGCCTCTCGATCTTCCTCGGGGGAGACCCAGTACTTC.

In its sample, this clonotype was seen a few times. This chain uses TRBV5-6 with TRBJ2-5, with a weak D call TRBD2 (5 bases). CDR1 is SGHDT, CDR2 YYEEEE, per germline. With 0 bases removed from V and 5 bases from J, the gap between germline ends came to 14 bases. The CDR3 has 15 amino acids. In DNA, the CDR3 is TGTGCCAGCAGCTTGGATTGGATGGGCGGGGAGACCCAGTACTTC. It is translated as CASSLDWMGGETQYF.

This clonotype was counted a single time. The CDR3 sequence is CASSSTLAEETQYF. CDR3 sequence (DNA): TGTGCCAGCAGCTCGACCCTAGCGGAAGAGACCCAGTACTTC. The chain has TRBV7-8 and TRBJ2-5; 7 nucleotides align to TRBD2. Germline V gene sequence: CDR1 SGHVS, CDR2 FQNEAQ. Trimming removed 4 bases from V and 3 bases from J; junction bases left unmatched: 5. The CDR3 runs to 14 residues.

CDR3 amino acids: CASSLEATALNYGYTF. The CDR3 nucleotides read TGTGCCAGCAGCTTAGAGGCGACGGCCCTTAACTATGGCTACACCTTC. V and J are TRBV7-2 and TRBJ1-2; unclear D gene. With 1 base removed from V and 1 base from J, the gap between germline ends came to 13 bases. The CDR3 length is 16 residues. Germline V CDR1 and CDR2: SGHTA, FQGNSA. Variable domain in full (rest from reference TRBV7-2 and TRBJ1-2): GAGVSQSPSNKVTEKGKDVELRCDPISGHTALYWYRQSLGQGLEFLIYFQGNSAPDKSGLPSDRFSAERTGGSVSTLTIQRTQQEDSAVYLCASSLEATALNYGYTFGSGTRLTVV.

The table lists this clonotype with a few counts. The chain links TRBV7-9 to TRBJ2-4; D possibly corresponds to TRBD2 (7 bases). Germline V gives CDR1 SEHNR, CDR2 FQNEAQ (reference sequence). The CDR3 runs to 15 residues. The V and J ends lost 5 bases and 6 bases respectively, with 17 bases between them. CDR3 in DNA: TGTGCCAGCAGCCCGAGGGGGGGCAGTGGAAACATTCAGTACTTC. It is translated as CASSPRGGSGNIQYF.

Only one count was recorded for this clonotype. This chain links TRBV5-6 with TRBJ2-1; 11 bases are shared with TRBD2. Per germline, CDR1 SGHDT and CDR2 YYEEEE. V lost 6 bases to trimming and J lost 7 bases; unmatched junction nucleotides: 12. The CDR3 extends over 16 amino acids. CDR3 loop: CASTELAGAVWNEQFF. The CDR3 DNA reads TGTGCCAGCACCGAACTAGCGGGGGCGGTATGGAATGAGCAGTTCTTC.

This sequence joins TRBV5-1 and TRBJ1-2; 11 positions agree with TRBD1. This CDR3 region has 15 residues. Trimming at V came to 4 bases and at J to 3 bases, leaving 5 bases not matched to a gene. Looked up from germline, CDR1 is SGHRS and CDR2 is YFSETQ. The CDR3 loop reads CASSRTGGWDYGYTF. CDR3 in DNA: TGCGCCAGCAGCAGGACAGGGGGCTGGGACTATGGCTACACCTTC.

The genes are TRBV11-1 and TRBJ2-6; TRBD1 matches at 7 bases. CDR3 length equals 21 residues. Trimming removed 2 bases from V and 4 bases from J; junction bases left unmatched: 20. Germline CDR1 SGHAT, CDR2 FQDESV (reference sequence). As DNA, the CDR3 is TGTGCCAGCAGCTTATTGGAGTTTAGGAACAGGGGCACAGGGGGGGCCAACGTCCTGACTTTC. Residues: CASSLLEFRNRGTGGANVLTF.

This chain links TRBV15 with TRBJ1-2; D not resolved. Germline V gene data show CDR1 as LNHNV and CDR2 as YYDKDF (reference sequence). V was pared by 0 bases and J by 5 bases, with 7 bases between. The CDR3 is made up of 13 amino acids. The CDR3 protein is CATSRDQYYGYTF. The CDR3 DNA sequence: TGTGCCACCAGCAGAGATCAGTATTATGGCTACACCTTC.

The rearrangement links TRBV6-6 to TRBJ1-5; 9 bases line up with TRBD1. J gave up 5 bases and V 8 bases, and 7 bases lay outside the gene matches. Germline values: CDR1 MNHNY, CDR2 SVGAGI (reference sequence). The CDR3 runs 14 residues. Here the CDR3 reads CASWGQGVYQPQHF. DNA for the CDR3: TGTGCCAGCTGGGGACAGGGTGTCTATCAGCCCCAGCATTTT.

This chain joins TRBV3-1 and TRBJ2-5; TRBD2 matches at 8 bases. Germline trimming cut 1 base from V and 5 bases from J; bases unmatched to any gene: 12. CDR3 size: 17 residues. Germline V lookup: CDR1 LGHDT, CDR2 YNNKEL (reference sequence). The CDR3 reads CASSQGPSGPSRETQYF. In DNA form, the CDR3 reads TGTGCCAGCAGCCAAGGTCCTAGCGGGCCCAGCCGGGAGACCCAGTACTTC.

The chain has TRBV7-8 and TRBJ2-4; D is perhaps TRBD2 (6 bases). The V end was cut by 4 bases, the J end by 6 bases, with 13 bases between. Germline-derived CDR1 and CDR2 are SGHVS and FQNEAQ. The CDR3 length is 14 residues. The CDR3 DNA sequence: TGTGCCAGCAGCTACGGACTAAAGGGAAACATTCAGTACTTC. It encodes CASSYGLKGNIQYF.

The J gene is TRBJ2-4, the V gene TRBV20-1; D gene uncertain. The DNA end is more similar to TRBJ2-7, so the J call may be wrong. The CDR3 is made up of 13 amino acids. Germline V gene lookup returns CDR1 DFQATT and CDR2 SNEGSKA (reference sequence). The CDR3 bases are TGCAGTGCGAGATCGTACTTGGGGTACGAGCAGTACTTC. Encoded protein: CSARSYLGYEQYF.

The chain has TRBV7-9 and TRBJ2-5, with TRBD1 identical over 8 bases. V lost 4 bases to trimming and J lost 4 bases; unmatched junction nucleotides: 8. The length of the CDR3 is 15 residues. Germline CDR1 and CDR2: SEHNR and FQNEAQ (reference sequence). CDR3 nucleotide sequence: TGTGCCAGCAGCTCCGGACAGGGAAAACGAGAGACCCAGTACTTC. Protein: CASSSGQGKRETQYF.

CDR3 sequence: CASSQTGGRDYGYTF. The CDR3 DNA is TGTGCCAGCAGCCAGACAGGGGGGAGAGACTATGGCTACACCTTC. The chain carries TRBV3-1 and TRBJ1-2, with TRBD1 matching 9 bases. The germline V gene has CDR1 LGHDT and CDR2 YNNKEL (reference sequence). With 3 bases clipped from V and 3 bases from J, the junction kept 5 bases outside the gene matches. CDR3 length: 15 amino acids.